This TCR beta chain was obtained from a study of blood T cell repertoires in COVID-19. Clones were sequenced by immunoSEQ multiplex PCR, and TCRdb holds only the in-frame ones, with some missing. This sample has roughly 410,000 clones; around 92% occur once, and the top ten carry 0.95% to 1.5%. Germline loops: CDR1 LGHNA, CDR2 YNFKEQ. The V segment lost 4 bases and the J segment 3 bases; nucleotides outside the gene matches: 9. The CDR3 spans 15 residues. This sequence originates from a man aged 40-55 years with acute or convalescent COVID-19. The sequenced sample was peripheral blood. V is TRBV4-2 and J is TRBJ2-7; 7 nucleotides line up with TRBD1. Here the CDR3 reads CASSPGWTGDYEQYF. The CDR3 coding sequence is TGTGCCAGCAGCCCAGGATGGACAGGAGACTACGAGCAGTACTTC.